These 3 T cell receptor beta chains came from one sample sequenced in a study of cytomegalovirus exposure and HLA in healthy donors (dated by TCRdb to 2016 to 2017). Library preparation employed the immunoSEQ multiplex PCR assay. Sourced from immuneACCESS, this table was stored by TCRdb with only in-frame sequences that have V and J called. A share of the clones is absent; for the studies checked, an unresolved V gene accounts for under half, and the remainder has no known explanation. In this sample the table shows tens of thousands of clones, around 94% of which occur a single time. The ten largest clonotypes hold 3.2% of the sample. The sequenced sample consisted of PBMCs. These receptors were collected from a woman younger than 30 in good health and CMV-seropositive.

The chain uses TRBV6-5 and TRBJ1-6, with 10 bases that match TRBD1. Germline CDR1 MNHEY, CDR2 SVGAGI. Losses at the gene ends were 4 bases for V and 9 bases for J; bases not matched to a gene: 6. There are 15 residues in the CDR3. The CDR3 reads CASSSSGTGASPLHF. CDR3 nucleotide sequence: TGTGCCAGCAGTTCATCCGGGACAGGGGCTTCACCCCTCCACTTT.

DNA for the CDR3: TGTGCCAGCAGTGCTAGCCTCCACCTATTGAACACTGAAGCTTTCTTT. Translation: CASSASLHLLNTEAFF. This rearrangement joins TRBV2 to TRBJ1-1; unclear D gene. The ends were cut back, 4 bases at V and 0 bases at J, with 15 bases in the middle. The germline V gene encodes CDR1 SNHLY and CDR2 FYNNEI. CDR3 length: 16 amino acids.

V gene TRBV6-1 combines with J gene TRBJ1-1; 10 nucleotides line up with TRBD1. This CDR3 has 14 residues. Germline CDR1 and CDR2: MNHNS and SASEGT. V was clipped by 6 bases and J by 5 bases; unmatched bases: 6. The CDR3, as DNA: TGTGCCAGCAGACAGGGACAGGGGTGGACTGAAGCTTTCTTT. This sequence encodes CASRQGQGWTEAFF.